Each of the 6 T cell receptor beta chains below was sequenced from the same sample in a study of graft-versus-host responses after intestinal transplantation. Some clones are missing from TCRdb's copy, which holds only in-frame ones; the method was immunoSEQ multiplex PCR. Of thousands of clones in the sample, approximately 72% were seen once. Intraepithelial and lamina propria lymphocytes were isolated from graft specimens. Sequences were derived from ileum tissue, sampled just over 230 days after intestinal transplant. Every receptor here comes from a human patient who received an intestinal transplant, so some T cells may come from the graft donor.

The chain recombines TRBV2 with TRBJ2-2, with D perhaps matching TRBD2 (6 bases). This CDR3 has 14 residues. Between the trimmed V and J ends, which lost 6 bases and 4 bases, there was a span of 12 bases. Germline V gene sequence: CDR1 SNHLY, CDR2 FYNNEI. CDR3 loop: CASRGGGITGELFF. The CDR3 nucleotides are TGTGCCAGCAGAGGTGGAGGGATCACCGGGGAGCTGTTTTTT.

The chain has TRBV11-2 and TRBJ1-1; unclear D gene. The CDR3 is made up of 12 amino acids. V was cut by 1 base and J by 5 bases, with 5 bases left in between. CDR1 is SGHAT, CDR2 FQNNGV, per germline. The CDR3 nucleotides are TGTGCCAGCAGCTTAGGGTGGACTGAAGCTTTCTTT. Amino acid sequence: CASSLGWTEAFF.

CDR3 in DNA: TGTGCCAGCAGTGAACAGGGGGCAAGCGAAAAACTGTTTTTT. Protein: CASSEQGASEKLFF. The genes are TRBV6-5 and TRBJ1-4; 9 positions match TRBD1. The length of the CDR3 is 14 residues. Germline lookup yields CDR1 MNHEY and CDR2 SVGAGI. The V and J ends lost 5 bases and 8 bases, in that order; junction bases with no gene match: 6.

The DNA of the CDR3 is TGTGCCAGCAGTGAAGGCGGGGTTCGCGAGCAGTACTTC. Its protein product is CASSEGGVREQYF. The chain links TRBV2 to TRBJ2-7, with D possibly TRBD2 on 6 matching bases. The CDR3 spans 13 residues. The germline V gene has CDR1 SNHLY and CDR2 FYNNEI. Trimming took 1 base from V and 6 from J, leaving 10 bases between them.

The V gene is TRBV7-3, the J gene TRBJ2-4; D not certain. This CDR3 contains 13 residues. In germline, CDR1 is SGHTA, CDR2 FQGTGA. The V and J ends lost 3 bases and 5 bases respectively, with 8 bases between them. This chain's CDR3 is CASSLTGQNIQYF. CDR3 DNA sequence: TGTGCCAGCAGCTTGACTGGCCAAAACATTCAGTACTTC.

This clone was detected once. V gene TRBV5-5 combines with J gene TRBJ1-5, with D possibly TRBD1 on 5 matching bases. Germline V CDR1 and CDR2: SGHKS, YYEKEE (reference sequence). This CDR3 has 15 amino acids. Trimming removed 0 bases at V and 0 bases at J, with 7 bases between. Here the CDR3 reads CASSLARDSNQPQHF. CDR3 DNA sequence: TGTGCCAGCAGCTTGGCCAGGGATAGCAATCAGCCCCAGCATTTT.